Included here is one T cell receptor (beta chain) sequence, with context. The repertoire was sequenced with immunoSEQ multiplex PCR; TCRdb's copy has only in-frame clones and lacks some. In the table there are some 230,000 clones, 80% to 90% of which are singletons. This sample was included in a study of blood T cell repertoires in COVID-19. Turning to the study itself: COVID-19 samples collected from the United States, Italy and Spain covered acute and convalescent phases. The cDNA or gDNA used as material had been derived from T cells, B-cell-depleted T cells, or PBMCs.

Trimming took 7 bases from V and 6 from J, leaving 21 bases between them. Germline V gene lookup returns CDR1 MNHEY and CDR2 SVGAGI. The CDR3 is 15 amino acids. Researchers sorted participants into cohorts using their self-reported clinical history. The receptor was isolated from a woman between 18 and 29 years old in a cohort exposed to, infected with or recovered from COVID-19 (not recorded which). Sequencing input: PBMCs or T cells enriched from blood (not recorded which). J is TRBJ1-1 and V is TRBV6-5; maybe TRBD1 (5 bases). The CDR3 coding sequence is TGTGCCAGCAAGGCAGGGCCCTTCGAGATCGCTGAAGCTTTCTTT. It yields the protein CASKAGPFEIAEAFF.